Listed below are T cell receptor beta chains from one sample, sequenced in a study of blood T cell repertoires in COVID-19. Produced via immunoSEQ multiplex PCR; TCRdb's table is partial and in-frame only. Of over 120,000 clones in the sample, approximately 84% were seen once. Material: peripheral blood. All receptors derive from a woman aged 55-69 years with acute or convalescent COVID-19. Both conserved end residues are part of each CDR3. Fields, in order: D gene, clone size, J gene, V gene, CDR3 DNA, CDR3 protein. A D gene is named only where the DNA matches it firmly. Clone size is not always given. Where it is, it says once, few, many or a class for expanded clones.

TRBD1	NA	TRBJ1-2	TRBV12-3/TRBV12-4	TGTGCCAGCAGTCGGGGACAGGGGCCTAGCTACACCTTC	CASSRGQGPSYTF
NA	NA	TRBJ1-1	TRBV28	TGTGCCAGCAGTCCCGTACAGGGTATATACACTGAAGCTTTCTTT	CASSPVQGIYTEAFF
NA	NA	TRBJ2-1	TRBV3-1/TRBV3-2	TGTGCCAGCAGCCCTTCCGGGACTTGGATTGGTGAGCAGTTCTTC	CASSPSGTWIGEQFF
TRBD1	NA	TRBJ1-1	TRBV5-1	TGCGCCAGCAGCGCAGGACAGGGGGCGGACACTGAAGCTTTCTTT	CASSAGQGADTEAFF
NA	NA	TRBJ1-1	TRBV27	TGTGCCAGCAGGGAACAGGGGAACACTGAAGCTTTCTTT	CASREQGNTEAFF
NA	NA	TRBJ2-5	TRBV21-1	TGTGCCAGCAGCAAAGTTATAGGACGTCGGGCGGGAGGTGAGGAGACCCAGTACTTC	CASSKVIGRRAGGEETQYF
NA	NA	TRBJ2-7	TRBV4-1	TGCGCCAGCAGCCAAGAACCAGGACTACTAGAATACGAGCAGTACTTC	CASSQEPGLLEYEQYF
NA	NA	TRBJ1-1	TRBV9	TGTGCCAGCAGCGTAGGTTCAGGGAACACTGAAGCTTTCTTT	CASSVGSGNTEAFF
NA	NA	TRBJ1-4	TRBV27	TGTGCCAGCAGTTTAGGGACTGGATGGGATGAAAAACTGTTTTTT	CASSLGTGWDEKLFF
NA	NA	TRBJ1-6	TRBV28	TGTGCCAGCAGTTTTAGGGCTGGGGCACTCCACTTT	CASSFRAGALHF
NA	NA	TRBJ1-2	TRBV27	TGTGCCAGCAGGCAGGCAATGGGTGGCTACACCTTC	CASRQAMGGYTF
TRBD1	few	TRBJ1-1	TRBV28	TGTGCCAGCAGCTATGGGACAGGGGGCGGGAACACTGAAGCTTTCTTT	CASSYGTGGGNTEAFF
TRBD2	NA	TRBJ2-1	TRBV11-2	TGTGCCAGCAGCCTCCTGGGTGGCGGGAGGGCGGACAATGAGCAGTTCTTC	CASSLLGGGRADNEQFF
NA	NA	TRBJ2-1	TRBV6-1	TGTGCCAGCAGTGAAAACCTAGCGTCATTCAATGAGCAGTTCTTC	CASSENLASFNEQFF
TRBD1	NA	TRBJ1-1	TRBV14	TGTGCCAGCAGCCTCAACAGGGGTACTGAAGCTTTCTTT	CASSLNRGTEAFF
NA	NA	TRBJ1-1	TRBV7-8	TGTGCCAGCAGCTTAGTAGTTACAGGAGTCACTGAAGCTTTCTTT	CASSLVVTGVTEAFF
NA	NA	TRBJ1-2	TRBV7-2	TGTGCCAGCAGCTTAGAAGCCGGCGGGTTAAACTATGGCTACACCTTC	CASSLEAGGLNYGYTF
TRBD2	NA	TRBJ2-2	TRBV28	TGTGCCAGCAGTCCAAGCGGGAAAACCGGGGAGCTGTTTTTT	CASSPSGKTGELFF
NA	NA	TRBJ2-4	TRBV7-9	TGTGCCACCTTGGCTAATCAGGGGTATGGCAAAAACATTCAGTACTTC	CATLANQGYGKNIQYF
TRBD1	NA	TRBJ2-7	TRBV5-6	TGTGCCAGCAGCTTGGGTACCAGGGGGTCCCCCTACGAGCAGTACTTC	CASSLGTRGSPYEQYF
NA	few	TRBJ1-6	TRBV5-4	TGTGCCAGCAGCGAGAAAGCAGGGGTAGATTCACCCCTCCACTTT	CASSEKAGVDSPLHF
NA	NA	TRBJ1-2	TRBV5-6	TGTGCCAGCAGCCGGTACAACAGGGACGAATATGGCTACACCTTC	CASSRYNRDEYGYTF
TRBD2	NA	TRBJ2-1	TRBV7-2	TGTGCCAGCAGCTCTAAGCGGGAGGCCTACAATGAGCAGTTCTTC	CASSSKREAYNEQFF
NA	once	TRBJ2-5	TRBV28	TGTGTGACATTAAAACAGGGGAGGGAGACCCAGTACTTC	CVTLKQGRETQYF
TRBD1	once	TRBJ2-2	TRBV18	TGTGCCAGCTCACCGGGACAGGAGAACACCGGGGAGCTGTTTTTT	CASSPGQENTGELFF
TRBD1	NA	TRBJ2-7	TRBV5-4	TGTGCCAGCAGCTTACAGGGGACAGGGAGGTCCTACGAGCAGTACTTC	CASSLQGTGRSYEQYF
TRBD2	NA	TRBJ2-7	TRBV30	TGTGCCTGGAGGCGGGAGGGCAGAGTTGGCGAGCAGTACTTC	CAWRREGRVGEQYF
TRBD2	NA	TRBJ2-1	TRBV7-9	TGTGCCAGCAGCAACCGGGTAGCGGGAGAGAGGAATGAGCAGTTCTTC	CASSNRVAGERNEQFF
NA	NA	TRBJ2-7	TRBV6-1	TGTGCCAGCAGTGACACTGCCGCCTCTTTC	CASSDTAASF